This T cell receptor beta chain was recovered during a study of T cell responses to AZD1222 COVID-19 vaccine. The repertoire was sequenced with immunoSEQ multiplex PCR; TCRdb's copy has only in-frame clones and lacks some. The sample yields some 150,000 clones, about 93% seen once. V lost 6 bases, J lost 1 base, and 10 bases lay in between. The germline V gene has CDR1 SQVTM and CDR2 ANQGSEA. The CDR3 runs 14 residues. The receptor's source is an adult in good health. The rearrangement links TRBV29-1 to TRBJ2-6; D may be TRBD2 (6 bases). The specimen comprised peripheral blood, sampled on day 0 of AZD1222 vaccination. CDR3 nucleotide sequence: TGCAGCGTCCCGGCGGGGTCTGGGGCCAACGTCCTGACTTTC. Protein product: CSVPAGSGANVLTF.